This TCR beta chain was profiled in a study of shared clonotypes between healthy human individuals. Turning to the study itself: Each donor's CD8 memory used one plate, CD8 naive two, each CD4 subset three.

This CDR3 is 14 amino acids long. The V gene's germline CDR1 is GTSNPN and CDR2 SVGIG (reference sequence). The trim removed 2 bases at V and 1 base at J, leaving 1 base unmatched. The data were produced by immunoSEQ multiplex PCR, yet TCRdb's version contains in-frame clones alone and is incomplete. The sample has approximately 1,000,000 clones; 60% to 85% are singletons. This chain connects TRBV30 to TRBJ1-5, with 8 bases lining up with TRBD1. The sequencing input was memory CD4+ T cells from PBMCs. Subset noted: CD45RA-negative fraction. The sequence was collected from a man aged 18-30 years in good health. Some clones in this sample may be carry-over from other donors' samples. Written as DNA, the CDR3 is TGTGCCTGGAGTACAGGGGGGAGCAATCAGCCCCAGCATTTT. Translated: CAWSTGGSNQPQHF. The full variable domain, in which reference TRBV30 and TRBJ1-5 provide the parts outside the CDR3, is SQTIHQWPATLVQPVGSPLSLECTVEGTSNPNLYWYRQAAGRGLQLLFYSVGIGQISSEVPQNLSASRPQDRQFILSSKKLLLSDSGFYLCAWSTGGSNQPQHFGDGTRLSIL.